The TCR beta chain under discussion was sequenced for a study of blood T cell repertoires in COVID-19. Study summary: COVID-19 samples, acute and convalescent, were from the United States, Italy and Spain. In each case, the material was cDNA or gDNA derived from T cells, B-cell-depleted T cells, or PBMCs.

Per the original methods: Quantification of nucleated cells was approximated via reference gene primer amplification. Sequenced by immunoSEQ multiplex PCR; TCRdb stores in-frame clones only, minus some. Clone size and the V and J calls come from that table; the DNA yielded D and trimming. The sample has 110,000 to 150,000 clones; roughly three quarters are singletons. The CDR3 loop spans 13 amino acids. V shed 7 bases and J shed 5 bases, with 14 bases lying between them. Sequencing was carried out using peripheral blood. The clonotype was recovered from an older woman with acute or convalescent COVID-19. The genes are TRBV12-3 or TRBV12-4 and TRBJ1-1; D remains unclear. CDR3 protein: CASILLAGTEAFF. The CDR3 nucleotides are TGTGCCAGCATCCTCCTCGCCGGGACTGAAGCTTTCTTT.